The rows below give T cell receptor beta chains drawn from one sample of a study of cytomegalovirus exposure and HLA in healthy donors. TCRdb's table, derived via immunoSEQ multiplex PCR, lists solely in-frame clones and lacks some. The table records 100,000 to 150,000 clones, around 76% of them present only once. Sequenced sample: PBMCs. Receptors originate from a man aged 55 to 70 in good health and CMV-seropositive. Both conserved end residues are part of each CDR3. The order of the fields is V gene, clone size, J gene, D gene, CDR3 DNA, CDR3 protein. D genes are given only for firm matches. Some rows have no size entry. The others give once, few or many, or a class for an expanded clone.

TRBV30	-	TRBJ1-3	-	TGTGCCTGGAGTGTGAACCGGAGGGGCACCATATATTTT	CAWSVNRRGTIYF
TRBV7-2	-	TRBJ1-4	TRBD1	TGTGCCAGCAGCTGGACAGGGTTCAACTCGGGAGAAAAACTGTTTTTT	CASSWTGFNSGEKLFF
TRBV27	-	TRBJ2-7	TRBD2	TGTGCCAGCAGGGAGGGGTCAGCGGGAGGGCCCTACGAGCAGTACTTC	CASREGSAGGPYEQYF
TRBV28	-	TRBJ1-4	-	TGTGCCAGCAGGTCTTGGGACTTTATTTTTGGTGGACATGAAAAACTGTTTTTT	CASRSWDFIFGGHEKLFF
TRBV5-1	-	TRBJ2-7	TRBD2	TGCGCCAGCAGCCGCGACAGAGCTAGCGGGAGAGTAGAAGAGCAGTACTTC	CASSRDRASGRVEEQYF
TRBV7-2	few	TRBJ1-1	TRBD1	TGTGCCAGCAGCTCTTCGACAGGGATGAACACTGAAGCTTTCTTT	CASSSSTGMNTEAFF
TRBV7-3	-	TRBJ2-5	TRBD1	TGTGCCAGCAGCTCAGGACAGGGGGCAGGAGAGACCCAGTACTTC	CASSSGQGAGETQYF
TRBV6-4	-	TRBJ2-2	TRBD2	TGTGCCAGCAGTCGAGCTAGCGGGGGCACCGGGGAGCTGTTTTTT	CASSRASGGTGELFF
TRBV7-8	-	TRBJ2-7	-	TGTGCCAGCAGCTCGAACAGGGATACCGACTCCTACGAGCAGTACTTC	CASSSNRDTDSYEQYF
TRBV7-6	-	TRBJ1-3	-	TGTGCCAGCAGCCTTCCGGGCCAGGGTTTCTCTGGAAACACCATATATTTT	CASSLPGQGFSGNTIYF
TRBV19	-	TRBJ1-5	TRBD1	TGTGCCAGTACGGACAGGGTCAATCAGCCCCAGCATTTT	CASTDRVNQPQHF
TRBV7-9	-	TRBJ2-5	TRBD2	TGTGCCAGCAGCTTAGCGACTAGCGCCTACTACCAGCAGTACTTC	CASSLATSAYYQQYF
TRBV5-4	few	TRBJ2-5	TRBD2	TGTGCCAGCAGCCGGACTAGCCGAGGGGAAGAGACCCAGTACTTC	CASSRTSRGEETQYF
TRBV5-1	-	TRBJ1-1	-	TGCGCCAGCAGCGGAAACTCACCAGGGGTGAGTGGGACTGAAGCTTTCTTT	CASSGNSPGVSGTEAFF
TRBV9	few	TRBJ2-3	-	TGTGCCAGCAACAGGAGGGGGCCGGAAGATACGCAGTATTTT	CASNRRGPEDTQYF
TRBV5-1	-	TRBJ1-1	TRBD1	TGCGCCAGCAGCTTTGGAGACAGGGGGCACACTGAAGCTTTCTTT	CASSFGDRGHTEAFF
TRBV5-8	-	TRBJ1-2	TRBD1	TGTGCCAGCAGCCCCAGACAGGGGTATGGCTACACCTTC	CASSPRQGYGYTF
TRBV7-4	-	TRBJ1-5	-	TGTGCCAGCACCCTAAAGTGTTTGGCAGGGTCCGATCAGCCCCAGCATTTT	CASTLKCLAGSDQPQHF
TRBV27	-	TRBJ1-3	TRBD1	TGTGCCAGCAGTTTGACGGGACAGCCTGGAAACACCATATATTTT	CASSLTGQPGNTIYF
TRBV5-1	-	TRBJ1-1	TRBD1	TGCGCCAGCAGCTTGGAAGGGACAGGGTTCGCTTTCTTT	CASSLEGTGFAFF
TRBV7-8	-	TRBJ1-2	TRBD1	TGTGCCAGCGCCCTTGGGGGGACAGGGGTTTACTATGGCTACACCTTC	CASALGGTGVYYGYTF
TRBV28	-	TRBJ2-1	TRBD2	TGTGCCAGCAGTTTACGGGACTATAGCGGGAGCTCCTACAATGAGCAGTTCTTC	CASSLRDYSGSSYNEQFF
TRBV19	-	TRBJ1-4	TRBD1	TGTGCCAGTAGCCCCAGGACAGGGCCGAAAAAACTGTTTTTT	CASSPRTGPKKLFF
TRBV9	-	TRBJ2-6	TRBD2	TGTGCCAGCAGCTCAAGACTAGCGGGGGTCGGGGCCAACGTCCTGACTTTC	CASSSRLAGVGANVLTF
TRBV9	few	TRBJ2-4	TRBD1	TGTGCCAGCAGCTCCCGGGACAGGGGAAACATTCAGTACTTC	CASSSRDRGNIQYF
TRBV5-1	-	TRBJ1-2	TRBD1	TGCGCCAGCCGGAAATTTACAGGGGGTAACTATGGCTACACCTTC	CASRKFTGGNYGYTF
TRBV11-2	-	TRBJ2-5	TRBD1	TGTGCCAGCAGCTTAGAATGGACAGGGGAAGAGACCCAGTACTTC	CASSLEWTGEETQYF
TRBV10-2	once	TRBJ2-1	TRBD2	TGCGCCAGCAGGGGGCTAGCGGTAAACAATGAGCAGTTCTTC	CASRGLAVNNEQFF
TRBV6-1	-	TRBJ1-5	-	TGTGCCAGCGAGACCGCGGCCTCCCGGGGGCCCCAGCATTTT	CASETAASRGPQHF
TRBV5-5	-	TRBJ1-1	TRBD1	TGTGCCAGCAGCCTCGGGACAGGGGATCGCACTGAAGCTTTCTTT	CASSLGTGDRTEAFF
TRBV6-5	-	TRBJ1-6	-	TGTGCCAGCAGTCCCCTAGTGGGGGCTTATTCACCCCTCCACTTT	CASSPLVGAYSPLHF
TRBV27	-	TRBJ2-3	TRBD2	TGTGCCAGCAGTTTATGGGCCGGGGGGGGCGCAGATACGCAGTATTTT	CASSLWAGGGADTQYF
TRBV4-1	once	TRBJ2-2	TRBD1	TGCGCCAGCAGCCTGACAGGGGCGAACACCGGGGAGCTGTTTTTT	CASSLTGANTGELFF
TRBV28	-	TRBJ2-5	-	TGTGCCAGCAGCAAATATAGACTATTAGGCGGGAAGTACCAAGAGACCCAGTACTTC	CASSKYRLLGGKYQETQYF
TRBV5-6	-	TRBJ2-3	TRBD2	TGTGCCAGCAGCGGGACTAGTAGCACAGATACGCAGTATTTT	CASSGTSSTDTQYF
TRBV15	-	TRBJ1-2	-	TGTGCCACCAGCAGAGATCGGGGGTATAACTATGGCTACACCTTC	CATSRDRGYNYGYTF
TRBV5-1	once	TRBJ2-5	-	TGCGCCAGCAGCTTGGCAGTGCAAGAGACCCAGTACTTC	CASSLAVQETQYF
TRBV6-5	few	TRBJ1-1	TRBD1	TGTGCCAGCAGTTATGGACAGGGATTAATGAACACTGAAGCTTTCTTT	CASSYGQGLMNTEAFF
TRBV19	-	TRBJ1-4	TRBD1	TGTGCCAGTAGGACAGGGGGCGGTATTGAAAAACTGTTTTTT	CASRTGGGIEKLFF
TRBV6-5	few	TRBJ2-7	-	TGTGCCAGCAGTTACTCAGTACGGGTGTACGAGCAGTACTTC	CASSYSVRVYEQYF
TRBV28	-	TRBJ2-7	TRBD2	TGTGCCAGCAGGGGGGGGGCCTACGAGCAGTACTTC	CASRGGAYEQYF
TRBV4-2	-	TRBJ2-4	-	TGTGCCAGCAGCCAAGACTACGGGATGGGCAAAAACATTCAGTACTTC	CASSQDYGMGKNIQYF
TRBV7-2	-	TRBJ1-1	TRBD1	TGTGCCAGCAGCCCGACAGGGAGGAACACTGAAGCTTTCTTT	CASSPTGRNTEAFF
TRBV2	-	TRBJ1-1	-	TGTGCCAGCAGTGAAGGCCCCGGTGTCTTCTTT	CASSEGPGVFF
TRBV7-7	-	TRBJ2-7	TRBD1	TGTGCTAGCAGCCTAAGGACAGGGGGTTACTACGAGCAGTACTTC	CASSLRTGGYYEQYF
TRBV7-6	once	TRBJ2-1	TRBD2	TGTGCCAGCAGCTTAGGGGGGTTGGCGGGAGTCGGGCGGAATGAGCAGTTCTTC	CASSLGGLAGVGRNEQFF
TRBV2	few	TRBJ2-1	TRBD2	TGTGCCAGCAGAGGACTAGCGGGAGGAAATGAGCAGTTCTTC	CASRGLAGGNEQFF
TRBV9	few	TRBJ1-6	-	TGTGCCAGCAGCGTTGCAGGGTCTAATTCACCCCTCCACTTT	CASSVAGSNSPLHF
TRBV29-1	-	TRBJ1-1	-	TGCAGCGCCACAGTGAACACTGAAGCTTTCTTT	CSATVNTEAFF
TRBV5-1	-	TRBJ1-3	-	TGCGCCACCAAGGAGGGGTACTCTGGAAACACCATATATTTT	CATKEGYSGNTIYF